These 5 T cell receptor beta chains originate from one sample sequenced in a study of cytomegalovirus exposure and HLA in healthy donors. The primer mix had 60 Vbeta and 13 Jbeta primers. Produced via immunoSEQ multiplex PCR; TCRdb's table is partial and in-frame only. The profile shows about 130,000 clones, approximately 61% of them singletons. The source material was PBMCs. These receptors all come from a woman aged 40 to 50 in good health and CMV-seronegative.

The chain recombines TRBV21-1 with TRBJ2-1; the table's D call, TRBD1, was not checked against the DNA. TRBV21-1 is a known pseudogene. The CDR3 spans 16 residues. The DNA of the CDR3 is TGTGCCAGCAGCAACCCTCGCAGGGATAGCTGCAATGAGCAGTTCTTC. Residues: CASSNPRRDSCNEQFF.

The V and J genes are TRBV2 and TRBJ1-2, with D possibly matching TRBD1 (5 bases). Germline lookup yields CDR1 SNHLY and CDR2 FYNNEI. V was cut by 2 bases and J by 7 bases, with 8 bases left in between. This CDR3 has 12 amino acids. The CDR3 sequence: CASSETRGGYTF. For the CDR3, the DNA is TGTGCCAGCAGTGAAACAAGGGGTGGCTACACCTTC.

The genes are TRBV4-2 and TRBJ2-5; D gene ambiguous. Per the germline V gene, CDR1 is LGHNA and CDR2 is YNFKEQ. V was clipped by 1 base and J by 5 bases, with 8 bases between them. This CDR3 region has 13 residues. This CDR3 is CASSQASFETQYF. As DNA, the CDR3 is TGTGCCAGCAGCCAAGCGAGTTTCGAGACCCAGTACTTC.

V gene TRBV4-3 combines with J gene TRBJ1-3; D is ambiguous. V shed 3 bases and J shed 0 bases, with 18 bases lying between them. This CDR3 region has 18 residues. Germline assignment: CDR1 LGHNA and CDR2 YSLEER. This chain's CDR3 is CASSQGGRRQFSGNTIYF. Written as DNA, the CDR3 is TGCGCCAGCAGCCAGGGAGGACGGCGACAATTCTCTGGAAACACCATATATTTT.

This chain joins TRBV19 and TRBJ2-2, with D maybe TRBD1 (6 bases). V lost 1 base to trimming and J lost 2 bases, with 17 bases between them. Looked up from germline, CDR1 is LNHDA and CDR2 is SQIVND (reference sequence). CDR3 length: 18 residues. CDR3 protein: CASSIGGRQVLNTGELFF. CDR3 bases: TGTGCCAGTAGTATAGGGGGCCGACAGGTCCTCAACACCGGGGAGCTGTTTTTT.